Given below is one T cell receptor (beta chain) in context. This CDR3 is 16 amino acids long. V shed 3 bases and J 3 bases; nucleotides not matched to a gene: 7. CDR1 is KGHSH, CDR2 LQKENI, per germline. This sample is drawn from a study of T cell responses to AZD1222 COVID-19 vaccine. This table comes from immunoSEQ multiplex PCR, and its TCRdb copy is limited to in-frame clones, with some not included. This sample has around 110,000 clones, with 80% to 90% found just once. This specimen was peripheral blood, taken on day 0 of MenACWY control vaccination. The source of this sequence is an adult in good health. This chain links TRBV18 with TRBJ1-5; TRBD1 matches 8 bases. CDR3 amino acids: CASSPPGGESNQPQHF. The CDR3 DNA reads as TGTGCCAGCTCACCCCCAGGGGGCGAATCCAATCAGCCCCAGCATTTT.